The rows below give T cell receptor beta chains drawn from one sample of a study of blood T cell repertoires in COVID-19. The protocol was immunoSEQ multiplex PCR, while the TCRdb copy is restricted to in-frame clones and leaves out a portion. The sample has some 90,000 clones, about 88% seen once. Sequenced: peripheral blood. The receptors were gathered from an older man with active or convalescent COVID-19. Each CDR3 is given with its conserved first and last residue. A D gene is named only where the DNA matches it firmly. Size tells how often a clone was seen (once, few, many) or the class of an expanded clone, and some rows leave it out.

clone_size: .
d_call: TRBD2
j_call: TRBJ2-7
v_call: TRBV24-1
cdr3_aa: CATSDSLAAYEQYF
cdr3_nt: TGTGCCACCAGTGATAGCCTAGCGGCCTACGAGCAGTACTTC

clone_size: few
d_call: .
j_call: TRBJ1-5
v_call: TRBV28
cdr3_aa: CASSLVLSNSNQPQHF
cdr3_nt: TGTGCCAGCAGTTTAGTGCTCAGTAATAGCAATCAGCCCCAGCATTTT

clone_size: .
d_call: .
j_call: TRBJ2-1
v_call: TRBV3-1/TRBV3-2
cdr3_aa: CASSRYGTRSGNEQFF
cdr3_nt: TGTGCCAGCAGCCGTTATGGCACTAGATCGGGCAATGAGCAGTTCTTC

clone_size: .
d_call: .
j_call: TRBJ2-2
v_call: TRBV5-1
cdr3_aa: CASSPGDTGELFF
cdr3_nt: TGCGCCAGCAGCCCAGGGGACACCGGGGAGCTGTTTTTT

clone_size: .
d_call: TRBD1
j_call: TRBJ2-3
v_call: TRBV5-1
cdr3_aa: CATTRGLDTDTQYF
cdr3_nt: TGCGCCACCACCAGGGGGCTCGACACAGATACGCAGTATTTT

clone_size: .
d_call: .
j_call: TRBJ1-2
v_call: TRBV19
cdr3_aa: CASSIKLAGGANYGYTF
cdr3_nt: TGTGCCAGTAGTATTAAGCTGGCAGGAGGAGCTAACTATGGCTACACCTTC

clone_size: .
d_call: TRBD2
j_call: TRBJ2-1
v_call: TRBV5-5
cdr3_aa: CASSLGIASGGEQFF
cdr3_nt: TGTGCCAGCAGCTTGGGAATAGCCAGCGGGGGGGAGCAGTTCTTC

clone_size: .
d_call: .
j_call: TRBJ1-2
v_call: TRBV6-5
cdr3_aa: CASSYSRGNYGYTF
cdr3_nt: TGTGCCAGCAGTTACTCTAGGGGGAACTATGGCTACACCTTC

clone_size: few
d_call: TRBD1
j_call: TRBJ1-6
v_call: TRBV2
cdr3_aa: CASSEARQGVTPLHF
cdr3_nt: TGTGCCAGCAGTGAAGCAAGACAGGGGGTCACACCCCTCCACTTT

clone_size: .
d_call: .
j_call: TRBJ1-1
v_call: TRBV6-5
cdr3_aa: CASSPQGYNTEAFF
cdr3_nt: TGTGCCAGCAGTCCACAGGGATATAACACTGAAGCTTTCTTT

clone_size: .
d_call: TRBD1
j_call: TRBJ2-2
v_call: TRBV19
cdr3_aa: CASRTGGMDTGELFF
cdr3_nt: TGTGCCAGTAGGACAGGGGGAATGGACACCGGGGAGCTGTTTTTT

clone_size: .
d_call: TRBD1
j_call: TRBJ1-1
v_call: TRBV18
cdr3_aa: CASSVTGGAATEAFF
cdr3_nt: TGTGCCAGCTCAGTTACAGGGGGCGCGGCTACTGAAGCTTTCTTT

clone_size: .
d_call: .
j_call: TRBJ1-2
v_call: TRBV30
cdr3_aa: CAWSVGGANYGYTF
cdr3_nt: TGTGCCTGGAGTGTAGGGGGAGCTAACTATGGCTACACCTTC

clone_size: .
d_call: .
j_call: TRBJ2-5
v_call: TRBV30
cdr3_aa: CAWSRGSGNQETQYF
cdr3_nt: TGTGCCTGGAGTAGGGGTAGCGGAAACCAAGAGACCCAGTACTTC

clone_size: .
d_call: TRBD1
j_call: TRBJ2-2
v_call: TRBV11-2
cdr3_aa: CASEGQGFWGELFF
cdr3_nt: TGTGCCAGTGAGGGACAGGGGTTTTGGGGGGAGCTGTTTTTT

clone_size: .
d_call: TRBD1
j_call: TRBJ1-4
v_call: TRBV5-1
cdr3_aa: CASSLVGGQANEKLFF
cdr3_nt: TGCGCCAGCAGCTTGGTTGGGGGACAGGCTAATGAAAAACTGTTTTTT

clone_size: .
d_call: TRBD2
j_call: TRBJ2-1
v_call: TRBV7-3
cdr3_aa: CASSGVAGEYNEQFF
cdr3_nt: TGTGCCAGCAGCGGCGTAGCGGGAGAGTACAATGAGCAGTTCTTC

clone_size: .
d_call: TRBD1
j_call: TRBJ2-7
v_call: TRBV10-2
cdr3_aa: CASSESIPGQIYEQYF
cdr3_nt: TGCGCCAGCAGTGAGTCGATTCCGGGACAGATATACGAGCAGTACTTC

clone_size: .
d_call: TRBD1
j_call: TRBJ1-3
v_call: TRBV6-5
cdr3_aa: CASKFRGSGNTIYF
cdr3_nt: TGTGCCAGCAAATTCAGGGGGTCTGGAAACACCATATATTTT

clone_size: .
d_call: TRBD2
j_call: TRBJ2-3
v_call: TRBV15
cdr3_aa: CATSRGYRGSSTDTQYF
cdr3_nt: TGTGCCACCAGCAGAGGCTACCGCGGGAGTAGCACAGATACGCAGTATTTT

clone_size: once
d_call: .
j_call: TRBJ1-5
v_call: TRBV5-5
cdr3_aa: CASSLSGARSNSNQPQHF
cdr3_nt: TGTGCCAGCAGCTTGTCAGGGGCGCGATCCAATAGCAATCAGCCCCAGCATTTT

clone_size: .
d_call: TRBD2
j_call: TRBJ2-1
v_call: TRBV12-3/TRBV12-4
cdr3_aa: CASSRGGGEQFF
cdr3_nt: TGTGCCAGCAGCCGGGGGGGTGGGGAGCAGTTCTTC

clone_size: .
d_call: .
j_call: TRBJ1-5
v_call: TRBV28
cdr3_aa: CASRRNSNQPQHF
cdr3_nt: TGTGCCAGCAGGAGGAATAGCAATCAGCCCCAGCATTTT

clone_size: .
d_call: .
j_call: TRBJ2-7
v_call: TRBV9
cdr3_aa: CASSVGGSYEQYF
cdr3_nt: TGTGCCAGCAGCGTAGGAGGCTCCTACGAGCAGTACTTC

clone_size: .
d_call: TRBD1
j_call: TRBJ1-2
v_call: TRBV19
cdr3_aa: CASSPGQGYYGYTF
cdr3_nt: TGTGCCAGCTCACCGGGACAGGGATACTATGGCTACACCTTC

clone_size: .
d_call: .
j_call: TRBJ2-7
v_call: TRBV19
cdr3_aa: CASSTASSYEQYF
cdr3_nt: TGTGCCAGTAGTACTGCGAGCTCCTACGAGCAGTACTTC

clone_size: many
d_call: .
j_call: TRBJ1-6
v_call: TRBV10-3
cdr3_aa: CAISPGSNSPLHF
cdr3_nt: TGTGCCATCAGCCCAGGGTCCAATTCACCCCTCCACTTT

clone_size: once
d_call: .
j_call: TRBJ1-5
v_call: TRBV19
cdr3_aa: CASSIRGTGQPQHF
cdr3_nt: TGTGCCAGTAGTATTCGGGGGACGGGCCAGCCCCAGCATTTT

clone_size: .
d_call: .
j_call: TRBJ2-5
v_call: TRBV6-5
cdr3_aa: CASSTDYAETQYF
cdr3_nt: TGTGCCAGCAGCACGGACTATGCAGAGACCCAGTACTTC

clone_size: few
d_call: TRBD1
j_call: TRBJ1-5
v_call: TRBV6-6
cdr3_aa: CASHEQGSNQPQHF
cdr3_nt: TGTGCCAGCCACGAACAGGGGAGCAATCAGCCCCAGCATTTT

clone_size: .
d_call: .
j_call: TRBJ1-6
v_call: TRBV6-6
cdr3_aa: CASSVGGLVPLHF
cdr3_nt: TGTGCCAGCAGTGTGGGCGGGTTAGTCCCCCTCCACTTT

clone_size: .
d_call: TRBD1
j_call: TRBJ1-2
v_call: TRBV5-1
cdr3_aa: CASSRDRNYGYTF
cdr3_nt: TGCGCCAGCAGCCGGGACAGAAACTATGGCTACACCTTC

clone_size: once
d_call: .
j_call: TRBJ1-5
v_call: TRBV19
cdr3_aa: CASSISRNQPQHF
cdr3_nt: TGTGCCAGTAGTATTTCTCGGAATCAGCCCCAGCATTTT

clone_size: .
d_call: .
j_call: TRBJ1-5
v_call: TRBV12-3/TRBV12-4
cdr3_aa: CASSSTQGQPQHF
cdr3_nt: TGTGCCAGCAGTTCGACCCAGGGTCAGCCCCAGCATTTT

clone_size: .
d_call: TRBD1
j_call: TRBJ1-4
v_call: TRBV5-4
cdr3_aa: CASSNGQGRTNEKLFF
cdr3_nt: TGTGCCAGCAGCAACGGACAGGGCAGAACTAATGAAAAACTGTTTTTT

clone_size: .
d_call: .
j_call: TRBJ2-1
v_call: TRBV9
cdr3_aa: CASSVSSGSYNEQFF
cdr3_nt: TGTGCCAGCAGCGTATCCAGCGGGTCCTACAATGAGCAGTTCTTC

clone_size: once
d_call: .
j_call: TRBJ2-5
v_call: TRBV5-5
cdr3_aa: CASSLAYGQETQYF
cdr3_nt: TGTGCCAGCAGCTTGGCCTACGGCCAAGAGACCCAGTACTTC